Listed below are T cell receptor beta chains from one sample, sequenced in a study of T cell repertoires in cytomegalovirus infection. TCRdb independently ran MiXCR on the reads; one entry per CDR3 protein. This table has around 490,000 distinct CDR3 sequences, less than 30% appearing once. Sequenced material: PBMCs. Source of these receptors: a human donor in good health (CMV status not recorded). Some clones in this sample may be carry-over from other donors' samples. The CDR3 runs from the conserved cysteine through the conserved F or W. D genes are given only for firm matches. Size is omitted from some rows. Given values are once, few, many or a class for expanded clones.

length,V,D,size,J,CDR3,DNA
15,TRBV7-2,-,many,TRBJ2-3,CASSSRGGGTDTQYF,TGTGCCAGCAGCTCCAGGGGGGGGGGCACAGATACGCAGTATTTT
16,TRBV28,-,-,TRBJ1-1,CASYFGGLRGRTEAFF,TGTGCCAGCTATTTCGGGGGATTAAGGGGACGCACTGAAGCTTTCTTT
15,TRBV27,-,-,TRBJ2-1,CASSLLSRAGNEQFF,TGTGCCAGCAGTTTACTAAGTAGAGCCGGCAATGAGCAGTTCTTC
15,TRBV28,-,-,TRBJ2-6,CASSPFQRGSNVLTF,TGTGCCAGCAGTCCCTTCCAGAGGGGGTCCAACGTCCTGACTTTC
15,TRBV12-3/TRBV12-4,-,-,TRBJ1-6,CASSLRGAYNSPLHF,TGTGCCAGCAGTTTAAGGGGGGCCTATAATTCACCCCTCCACTTT
18,TRBV5-5,-,once,TRBJ2-1,CASSLARVGGRTYNEQFF,TGTGCCAGCAGCTTGGCCAGGGTCGGGGGACGGACCTACAATGAGCAGTTCTTC
14,TRBV5-4,-,-,TRBJ1-3,CASSLGHSGNTIYF,TGTGCCAGCAGCTTGGGTCACTCTGGAAACACCATATATTTT
12,TRBV7-2,TRBD1,-,TRBJ2-7,CASGTGHVEQYF,TGTGCCAGCGGGACAGGGCACGTCGAGCAGTACTTC
11,TRBV5-6,-,few,TRBJ2-5,CASSFPETQYF,TGTGCCAGCAGCTTCCCCGAGACCCAGTACTTC
15,TRBV7-9,-,few,TRBJ1-2,CASSGTGSLPNGYTF,TGTGCCAGCAGCGGTACAGGTTCGCTTCCCAATGGCTACACCTTC
14,TRBV7-2,-,many,TRBJ1-5,CASSPIYSNQPQHF,TGTGCCAGCAGCCCCATCTATAGCAATCAGCCCCAGCATTTT
14,TRBV11-2,TRBD2,few,TRBJ2-7,CASSLISGSYEQYF,TGTGCCAGCAGCTTAATTAGCGGGAGCTACGAGCAGTACTTC
14,TRBV11-3,-,few,TRBJ1-1,CARRTGTANTEAFF,TGTGCCAGACGCACCGGGACGGCGAACACTGAAGCTTTCTTT
14,TRBV7-2,-,many,TRBJ2-7,CASSLGPVPYEQYF,TGTGCCAGCAGCTTAGGGCCGGTCCCCTACGAGCAGTACTTC
14,TRBV5-1,-,few,TRBJ2-4,CASSLGGYENIQYF,TGCGCCAGCAGCTTGGGAGGGTACGAAAACATTCAGTACTTC
15,TRBV28,TRBD1,-,TRBJ1-2,CASSTYRGQRDGYTF,TGTGCCAGCAGTACCTACAGGGGGCAGAGGGATGGCTACACCTTC
15,TRBV4-3,-,few,TRBJ1-2,CASSPGTQIIYGYTF,TGCGCCAGCAGCCCCGGGACTCAGATTATCTATGGCTACACCTTC